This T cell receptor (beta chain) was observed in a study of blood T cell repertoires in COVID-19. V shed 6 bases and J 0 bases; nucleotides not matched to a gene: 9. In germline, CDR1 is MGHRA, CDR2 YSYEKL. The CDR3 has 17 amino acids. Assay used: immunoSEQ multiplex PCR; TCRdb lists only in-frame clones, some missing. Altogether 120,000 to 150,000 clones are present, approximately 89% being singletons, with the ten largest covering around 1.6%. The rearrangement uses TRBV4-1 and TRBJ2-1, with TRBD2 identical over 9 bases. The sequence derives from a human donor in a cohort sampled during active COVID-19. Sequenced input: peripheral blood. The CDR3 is CASRGKRGVSSYNEQFF. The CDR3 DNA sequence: TGCGCCAGCAGGGGCAAGCGGGGGGTAAGCTCCTACAATGAGCAGTTCTTC.